These 32 T cell receptor beta chains came from one sample sequenced in a study of PD-L1 blockade in urothelial cancer. Assay: immunoSEQ multiplex PCR; the TCRdb copy retains only in-frame clones and omits some. Among 100,000 or so clones listed, over 80% were seen once. Specimen: PBMCs, collected around atezolizumab (anti-PD-L1) treatment. The receptors derive from a woman of 80 years or more with urothelial cancer.

The rearrangement joins TRBV6-6 to TRBJ1-2, with 9 nucleotides matching TRBD1. The CDR3 is 14 amino acids. V trimming: 4 bases; J trimming: 8 bases; junction bases outside the gene matches: 8. CDR1 MNHNY and CDR2 SVGAGI come from the germline V gene (reference sequence). DNA of the CDR3: TGTGCCAGCAGTTTAACAGGGGGCGTAGGGGGCTACACCTTC. Translation gives CASSLTGGVGGYTF.

This chain joins TRBV5-1 and TRBJ2-3, with 11 bases that match TRBD2. The CDR3 totals 16 residues. Germline V gene sequence: CDR1 SGHRS, CDR2 YFSETQ. V was clipped by 6 bases and J by 0 bases; unmatched bases: 6. CDR3: CASTTGLAASTDTQYF. The CDR3 nucleotides are TGCGCCAGCACCACGGGACTAGCGGCTAGCACAGATACGCAGTATTTT.

J is TRBJ1-1 and V is TRBV9; D is possibly TRBD1 (5 bases). CDR3 length equals 15 residues. Germline CDR1 SGDLS, CDR2 YYNGEE. The V end lost 4 bases, the J end lost 8 bases, and 21 bases lay between the germline ends. CDR3 nucleotides: TGTGCCAGCAGCCATAATCGGGCAGGGCCGGAAGAAGCTTTCTTT. It yields the protein CASSHNRAGPEEAFF.

The chain couples TRBV11-2 to TRBJ2-7, with D possibly being TRBD2 (5 bases). Germline assignment: CDR1 SGHAT and CDR2 FQNNGV. The CDR3 consists of 14 residues. The V end was cut by 0 bases, the J end by 3 bases, with 9 bases between. The CDR3 region is CASSLDRGSYEQYF. In nucleotides, the CDR3 is TGTGCCAGCAGCTTAGATCGGGGAAGCTACGAGCAGTACTTC. Full variable domain (rest looked up from reference TRBV11-2 and TRBJ2-7): EAGVAQSPRYKIIEKRQSVAFWCNPISGHATLYWYQQILGQGPKLLIQFQNNGVVDDSQLPKDRFSAERLKGVDSTLKIQPAKLEDSAVYLCASSLDRGSYEQYFGPGTRLTVT.

The chain recombines TRBV4-1 with TRBJ2-7, with 8 bases identical to TRBD2. V gave up 6 bases and J gave up 5 bases; unmatched junction bases: 6. CDR3 size: 13 residues. CDR1 is MGHRA, CDR2 YSYEKL, per germline. In DNA form, the CDR3 reads TGCGCCAGCAGTTTGGGACTAGATGACGAGCAGTACTTC. This gives the protein CASSLGLDDEQYF.

The chain has TRBV28 and TRBJ2-3; 7 nucleotides align to TRBD1. The trim removed 10 bases at V and 6 bases at J, leaving 10 bases unmatched. This CDR3 contains 13 residues. Germline values: CDR1 MDHEN, CDR2 SYDVKM. The CDR3 region has the DNA TGTGCCACCAGACAGGGACAGTTTGATACGCAGTATTTT. It specifies CATRQGQFDTQYF.

The V and J genes are TRBV10-3 and TRBJ2-3, with TRBD1 identical over 8 bases. Looked up from germline, CDR1 is ENHRY and CDR2 is SYGVKD. The V and J ends lost 6 bases and 3 bases, in that order; junction bases with no gene match: 5. CDR3 length: 14 amino acids. The CDR3 loop is CAIRVTGATDTQYF. CDR3 nucleotides: TGTGCCATCAGGGTGACAGGGGCAACAGATACGCAGTATTTT.

The V call is TRBV6-1, the J call TRBJ1-5, with 7 bases identical to TRBD1. The V segment lost 7 bases and the J segment 5 bases; nucleotides outside the gene matches: 8. CDR3 size: 14 residues. Germline lookup yields CDR1 MNHNS and CDR2 SASEGT. The CDR3 loop is CASMKGQIDQPQHF. CDR3 DNA sequence: TGTGCCAGCATGAAGGGACAGATTGATCAGCCCCAGCATTTT.

The sample holds a few counts of this clone. This rearrangement joins TRBV10-3 to TRBJ2-2; 9 nucleotides align to TRBD1. V shed 5 bases and J 5 bases; nucleotides not matched to a gene: 6. This CDR3 contains 15 residues. The germline CDR1 and CDR2 sequences are ENHRY and SYGVKD. CDR3 amino acids: CAISRQGEGTGELFF. The CDR3 DNA sequence: TGTGCCATCAGTAGACAGGGGGAAGGGACCGGGGAGCTGTTTTTT.

V usage is TRBV7-9 and J usage is TRBJ1-1; D possibly corresponds to TRBD1 (5 bases). CDR1 and CDR2 from the germline V gene are SEHNR and FQNEAQ (reference sequence). The CDR3 length is 13 residues. Trimming pared 7 bases from V and 1 base from J, leaving 10 bases between. In DNA, the CDR3 is TGTGCCAGCACGCCGGGGGGGAACACTGAAGCTTTCTTT. It specifies CASTPGGNTEAFF.

This rearrangement joins TRBV11-2 to TRBJ2-7, with a tentative D call TRBD2 (5 bases). Trimming took off 1 base at V and 1 base at J, with 5 bases between the two ends. The CDR3 spans 13 residues. Germline CDR1 SGHAT, CDR2 FQNNGV. The DNA of the CDR3 is TGTGCCAGCAGCTTAGCGGGGTCCTACGAGCAGTACTTC. Its protein is CASSLAGSYEQYF.

The V gene is TRBV6-1, the J gene TRBJ2-6; TRBD2 is a possible D gene (6 bases). V dropped 7 bases and J dropped 13 bases, with 17 bases sitting between them. The germline CDR1 and CDR2 sequences are MNHNS and SASEGT. The CDR3 has 13 residues. CDR3 region: CASMDTGGMVLTF. The CDR3 DNA reads as TGTGCCAGCATGGACACCGGCGGGATGGTCCTGACTTTC.

This clone appeared a single time. This chain uses TRBV2 with TRBJ2-7, with TRBD2 matching 10 bases. CDR1 is SNHLY, CDR2 FYNNEI, per germline. The CDR3 loop spans 16 amino acids. V was pared by 5 bases and J by 6 bases, with 13 bases of the junction left unmatched. The CDR3 is CASSPGLAPKGGEQYF. The CDR3 DNA reads as TGTGCCAGCAGTCCGGGACTAGCGCCCAAGGGTGGCGAGCAGTACTTC.

V usage is TRBV5-4 and J usage is TRBJ1-3, with TRBD1 matching 8 bases. Germline lookup yields CDR1 SGHNT and CDR2 YYREEE (reference sequence). The CDR3 is made up of 15 amino acids. The J segment lost 1 base and the V segment lost 4 bases, leaving 4 bases of the junction unmatched. The CDR3 is CASSEQGVSGNTIYF. DNA for the CDR3: TGTGCCAGCAGCGAACAGGGGGTGTCTGGAAACACCATATATTTT.

V gene TRBV7-3 combines with J gene TRBJ2-2; 8 bases match TRBD2. This CDR3 is built from 15 residues. Germline CDR1 and CDR2: SGHTA and FQGTGA. V was clipped by 5 bases and J by 4 bases; unmatched bases: 6. CDR3 loop: CASSATSGLTGELFF. CDR3 DNA sequence: TGTGCCAGCAGCGCCACTAGCGGTCTCACCGGGGAGCTGTTTTTT.

The CDR3 region has the DNA TGTGCCAGCAGTCCCCTCCGCGCCGGGGAGCTGTTTTTT. Its protein is CASSPLRAGELFF. V gene TRBV27 combines with J gene TRBJ2-2, with unresolved D. Germline loops: CDR1 MNHEY, CDR2 SMNVEV (reference sequence). The CDR3 loop spans 13 amino acids. Trimming shortened V by 5 bases and J by 6 bases, and 10 bases separated the two germline ends.

The genes are TRBV5-4 and TRBJ2-2, with 8 bases fitting TRBD1. The germline CDR1 and CDR2 sequences are SGHNT and YYREEE (reference sequence). The CDR3 sequence is 17 residues long. Trimming at V came to 4 bases and at J to 0 bases, leaving 8 bases not matched to a gene. The CDR3 protein is CASSPQRTGPNTGELFF. The CDR3 DNA reads TGTGCCAGCAGCCCCCAGCGGACAGGGCCGAACACCGGGGAGCTGTTTTTT.

This clone was counted between two and nine times. The chain carries TRBV19 and TRBJ2-5, with 7 bases matching TRBD1. Germline CDR1 reads LNHDA; CDR2 reads SQIVND (reference sequence). Unmatched junction bases numbered 3, after V lost 4 bases and J lost 4 bases. The CDR3 covers 13 residues. The CDR3 coding sequence is TGTGCCAGTAGTAGGAACAGGGGAGAGACCCAGTACTTC. Its protein product is CASSRNRGETQYF.

CDR3: CASSETGIPTNTEAFF. The CDR3 DNA sequence: TGTGCCAGCAGCGAAACTGGTATCCCCACGAACACTGAAGCTTTCTTT. The rearrangement links TRBV9 to TRBJ1-1; D is ambiguous. Germline values: CDR1 SGDLS, CDR2 YYNGEE. The CDR3 spans 16 residues. V lost 3 bases and J 1 base, leaving 16 bases between the germline ends.

The sample holds one count of this clone. The chain carries TRBV29-1 and TRBJ1-2; 9 positions match TRBD1. The germline gives CDR1 SQVTM, CDR2 ANQGSEA. There are 14 residues in the CDR3. The J segment lost 9 bases and the V segment lost 4 bases, leaving 12 bases of the junction unmatched. This CDR3 is CSVGRSGTGHSYTF. CDR3 nucleotides: TGCAGCGTTGGGCGTTCCGGGACAGGGCATAGCTACACCTTC.

V gene TRBV4-2 combines with J gene TRBJ2-5, with TRBD2 matching over 12 bases. V lost 6 bases to trimming and J lost 3 bases; unmatched junction nucleotides: 5. Per germline, CDR1 LGHNA and CDR2 YNFKEQ. The length of the CDR3 is 15 residues. The CDR3 spells CASSLRLAGEETQYF. CDR3 bases: TGTGCCAGCAGTCTCCGACTAGCGGGAGAAGAGACCCAGTACTTC.

The V and J genes are TRBV9 and TRBJ2-2; 8 bases align to TRBD2. Unmatched junction bases numbered 3, after V lost 0 bases and J lost 8 bases. The CDR3 spans 14 residues. Germline CDR1 and CDR2: SGDLS and YYNGEE. The DNA for the CDR3 is TGTGCCAGCAGCGTAGTAACTAGCGGTGGGGAGCTGTTTTTT. This translates into CASSVVTSGGELFF.

As DNA, the CDR3 is TGTGCCAGTAGTATAGGAGGTTTAGGAGCTTTCTTT. The encoded protein is CASSIGGLGAFF. The rearrangement links TRBV19 to TRBJ1-1; no reliable D call. This CDR3 has 12 amino acids. CDR1 and CDR2 from the germline V gene are LNHDA and SQIVND (reference sequence). Trimming cost V 1 base and J 10 bases, with 10 bases left between them.

The chain is built from TRBV5-6 and TRBJ1-4; D call uncertain. The CDR3 extends over 14 amino acids. Deletions cut 4 bases from V and 6 bases from J, with 13 bases between. The germline gives CDR1 SGHDT, CDR2 YYEEEE. The CDR3 sequence is CASSPSGNDEKLFF. The CDR3 DNA follows: TGTGCCAGCAGCCCGTCCGGGAACGATGAAAAACTGTTTTTT.

The gene calls are TRBV19 and TRBJ1-5; D may be TRBD1 (5 bases). The CDR3 has 13 amino acids. V was shortened by 9 bases and J by 2 bases, with 11 bases between the two germline ends. CDR1 is LNHDA and CDR2 is SQIVND in the germline V gene (reference sequence). CDR3 sequence: CASRAYGNQPQHF. The CDR3 coding sequence is TGTGCCAGCAGGGCGTATGGCAATCAGCCCCAGCATTTT.

This sequence joins TRBV5-6 and TRBJ2-7, with a weak D call TRBD2 (7 bases). Germline CDR1 SGHDT, CDR2 YYEEEE. The CDR3 consists of 15 residues. The ends were cut back, 0 bases at V and 0 bases at J, with 10 bases in the middle. DNA for the CDR3: TGTGCCAGCAGCTTGGAGAGGGGGGGCTCCTACGAGCAGTACTTC. This codes for CASSLERGGSYEQYF.

V is TRBV6-6 and J is TRBJ2-1; no reliable D call. This CDR3 comprises 13 residues. V was trimmed by 10 bases and J by 4 bases, leaving 14 bases between them. From germline, CDR1 is MNHNY and CDR2 SVGAGI (reference sequence). CDR3 residues: CATATGGYNEQFF. CDR3 sequence (DNA): TGTGCCACCGCGACTGGCGGATACAATGAGCAGTTCTTC.

The chain employs TRBV28 and TRBJ2-1; D is perhaps TRBD2 (5 bases). Trimming stripped 6 bases from V and 3 bases from J, with 9 bases between. Germline CDR1 is MDHEN and CDR2 is SYDVKM. The CDR3 loop spans 13 amino acids. The CDR3 DNA sequence: TGTGCCAGCAGCCAGGCGGGCTACAATGAGCAGTTCTTC. Translation gives CASSQAGYNEQFF.

The chain combines TRBV4-1 with TRBJ2-2, with D possibly being TRBD1 (5 bases). The V end was cut by 4 bases, the J end by 4 bases, with 28 bases between. The germline V gene encodes CDR1 MGHRA and CDR2 YSYEKL. The CDR3 has 20 residues. CDR3 sequence reads: CASSLRPGQGEAVGTGELFF. Written as DNA, the CDR3 is TGCGCCAGCAGCCTCCGTCCCGGTCAGGGCGAGGCGGTTGGCACCGGGGAGCTGTTTTTT.

This rearrangement joins TRBV7-2 to TRBJ2-5, with TRBD2 matching 9 bases. This CDR3 is 16 amino acids long. Germline CDR1 reads SGHTA; CDR2 reads FQGNSA. V shed 2 bases and J 7 bases; nucleotides not matched to a gene: 11. The chain's CDR3 is CASSLTGTSRHGTQYF. Here the CDR3 DNA reads TGTGCCAGCAGCTTAACCGGGACTAGCCGCCATGGGACCCAGTACTTC.

The chain's CDR3 is CSARDQVMAFF. The CDR3 DNA reads as TGCAGTGCTAGAGATCAGGTTATGGCTTTCTTT. V gene TRBV20-1 combines with J gene TRBJ1-1, with D unresolved. Germline CDR1 DFQATT, CDR2 SNEGSKA (reference sequence). This CDR3 contains 11 residues. V dropped 0 bases and J dropped 11 bases, with 10 bases sitting between them.

This clone was seen a few times. The chain joins TRBV2 to TRBJ2-7, with 7 bases aligning to TRBD1. The CDR3 contains 14 residues. V lost 4 bases, J lost 6 bases, and 9 bases stayed unmatched. In germline, CDR1 is SNHLY, CDR2 FYNNEI. The CDR3 sequence: CASSVGTVTAEQYF. The DNA for the CDR3 is TGTGCCAGCAGTGTTGGGACAGTCACCGCCGAGCAGTACTTC.